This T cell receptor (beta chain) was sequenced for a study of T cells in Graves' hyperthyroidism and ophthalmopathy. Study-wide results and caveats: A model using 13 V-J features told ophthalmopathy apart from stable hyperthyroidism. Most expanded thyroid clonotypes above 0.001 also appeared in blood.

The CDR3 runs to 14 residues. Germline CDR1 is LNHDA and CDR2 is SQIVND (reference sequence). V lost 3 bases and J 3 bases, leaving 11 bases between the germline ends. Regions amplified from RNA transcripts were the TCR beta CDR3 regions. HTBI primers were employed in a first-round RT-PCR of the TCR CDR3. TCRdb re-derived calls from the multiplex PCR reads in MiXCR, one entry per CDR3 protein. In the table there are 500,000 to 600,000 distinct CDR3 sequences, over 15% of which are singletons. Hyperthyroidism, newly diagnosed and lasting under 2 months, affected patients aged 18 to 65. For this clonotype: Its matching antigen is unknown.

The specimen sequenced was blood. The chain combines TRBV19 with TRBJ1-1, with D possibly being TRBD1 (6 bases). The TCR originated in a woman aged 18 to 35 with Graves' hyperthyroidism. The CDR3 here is CASSMGAGDTEAFF. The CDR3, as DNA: TGTGCCAGTAGTATGGGGGCGGGGGACACTGAAGCTTTCTTT.